These 11 T cell receptor beta chains came from one sample sequenced in a study of OX40 agonist ivuxolimab in advanced cancers. Only in-frame clones appear in the TCRdb table, and some are missing; sequencing was by immunoSEQ multiplex PCR. The table lists more than 95,000 clones, roughly 90% of them singletons. Here the sequenced sample was CD4+ or CD8+ T cells sorted from blood, taken in a trial of the OX40 agonist ivuxolimab. The receptors here all came from an adult with an advanced solid tumor such as melanoma, head and neck, liver or kidney cancer.

The rearrangement links TRBV27 to TRBJ1-4; D is unclear. CDR3 length: 16 residues. V lost 3 bases, J lost 0 bases, and 11 bases lay in between. CDR1 and CDR2 (germline): MNHEY, SMNVEV (reference sequence). For the CDR3, the DNA is TGTGCCAGCAGTTTCCGCCGGGTCGCAACTAATGAAAAACTGTTTTTT. It translates to CASSFRRVATNEKLFF.

V and J are TRBV7-3 and TRBJ2-3; D possibly corresponds to TRBD2 (5 bases). The V and J ends lost 2 bases and 1 base respectively, with 10 bases between them. CDR3 length: 15 amino acids. Germline V gene data show CDR1 as SGHTA and CDR2 as FQGTGA. CDR3 sequence: CASSLGSWGTDTQYF. In DNA form, the CDR3 reads TGTGCCAGCAGCTTAGGGAGTTGGGGCACAGATACGCAGTATTTT. The complete variable domain, with remaining parts taken from reference TRBV7-3 and TRBJ2-3, reads GAGVSQTPSNKVTEKGKYVELRCDPISGHTALYWYRQSLGQGPEFLIYFQGTGAADDSGLPNDRFFAVRPEGSVSTLKIQRTERGDSAVYLCASSLGSWGTDTQYFGPGTRLTVL.

This clone has only one observation. V is TRBV28 and J is TRBJ1-5; 7 bases are a match to TRBD1. Germline V lookup: CDR1 MDHEN, CDR2 SYDVKM. Trimming removed 7 bases from V and 5 bases from J; junction bases left unmatched: 11. The CDR3 extends over 15 amino acids. CDR3 in DNA: TGTGCCAGCAATCTACTCTCCAGGGGGGATCAGCCCCAGCATTTT. It yields the protein CASNLLSRGDQPQHF.

The rearrangement joins TRBV6-5 to TRBJ2-7; D may be TRBD1 (6 bases). V lost 6 bases and J lost 9, with 15 bases in between. CDR3 size: 12 residues. CDR1 and CDR2 (germline): MNHEY, SVGAGI. The CDR3 sequence is CASSLQGGTQYF. In DNA, the CDR3 is TGTGCCAGCAGCCTACAGGGTGGAACGCAGTACTTC.

The chain carries TRBV14 and TRBJ1-1, with D unclear. The CDR3 is 14 amino acids. Germline V gene sequence: CDR1 SGHDN, CDR2 FVKESK. The V gene lost 4 bases and the J gene lost 0 bases, with 9 bases spanning the gap. The DNA for the CDR3 is TGTGCCAGCAGCCTTGGACGGTTGAACACTGAAGCTTTCTTT. It encodes CASSLGRLNTEAFF.

The CDR3 DNA sequence: TGTGCCAGCAGCTTTGTCGGGGCAGATACGCAGTATTTT. This sequence encodes CASSFVGADTQYF. V gene TRBV11-1 combines with J gene TRBJ2-3; tentatively, D is TRBD2 (5 bases). This CDR3 contains 13 residues. Trimming shortened V by 3 bases and J by 4 bases, and 8 bases separated the two germline ends. Looked up from germline, CDR1 is SGHAT and CDR2 is FQDESV (reference sequence).

CDR3 sequence reads: CASSVAPDRANSPLHF. The CDR3 DNA reads as TGTGCCAGCAGCGTAGCCCCCGACAGGGCCAATTCACCCCTCCACTTT. V usage is TRBV9 and J usage is TRBJ1-6; TRBD1 matches at 7 bases. CDR3 length equals 16 residues. The trim removed 0 bases at V and 7 bases at J, leaving 7 bases unmatched. The germline V gene encodes CDR1 SGDLS and CDR2 YYNGEE.

The CDR3 region is CASSRDRRYEQYF. The CDR3 DNA follows: TGCGCCAGCAGCCGTGACAGGCGCTACGAGCAGTACTTC. This sequence joins TRBV4-3 and TRBJ2-7; TRBD1 might be the D (6 bases). Germline loops: CDR1 LGHNA, CDR2 YSLEER. The CDR3 spans 13 residues. Trimming pared 4 bases from V and 3 bases from J, leaving 10 bases between.

V usage is TRBV19 and J usage is TRBJ2-1; 10 bases align to TRBD1. Germline CDR1 and CDR2: LNHDA and SQIVND (reference sequence). The CDR3 totals 15 residues. The junction had 6 bases not matched to a gene; V was cut back by 3 bases and J by 7 bases. CDR3 sequence (DNA): TGTGCCAGTAGTATCTCTGGGACAGGGGTGAATGAGCAGTTCTTC. Translated, it gives CASSISGTGVNEQFF.

This chain's CDR3 is CSAGRSEQFF. In nucleotides, the CDR3 is TGCAGTGCTGGGCGCTCTGAGCAGTTCTTC. The chain is built from TRBV20-1 and TRBJ2-1, with D unresolved. Germline V CDR1 and CDR2: DFQATT, SNEGSKA (reference sequence). Trimming pared 5 bases from V and 9 bases from J, leaving 8 bases between. CDR3 length: 10 amino acids.

About this clone itself: Other DNA sequences of this sample code for an identical CDR3. The CDR3: CASSLRGTEAFF. In DNA form, the CDR3 reads TGTGCCAGCAGCTTACGGGGTACTGAAGCTTTCTTT. The chain uses TRBV7-9 and TRBJ1-1; D call uncertain. This CDR3 contains 12 residues. From germline, CDR1 is SEHNR and CDR2 FQNEAQ (reference sequence). Trimming stripped 2 bases from V and 5 bases from J, with 6 bases between.